A single sample is the source of the 22 T cell receptor beta chains below, sequenced in a study of blood T cell repertoires in COVID-19 (TCRdb year 2020). The library was produced with the immunoSEQ multiplex PCR assay. TCRdb took over this immuneACCESS table, retaining in-frame rearrangements with V and J assigned. Such tables are incomplete; in checked studies, under half of the missing clones stem from an unresolved V gene, and the remainder is unexplained. This sample is represented by approximately 190,000 clones; around 83% of them were singletons. Around 23% of the sample lies in the top ten. The specimen was PBMCs or T cells enriched from blood (not recorded which). Source of these receptors: a woman aged 40 to 50 in a cohort exposed to, infected with or recovered from COVID-19 (not recorded which).

Of note for this clone: Additional DNA sequences in this sample encode the identical CDR3. J is TRBJ1-1 and V is TRBV6-5, with no clear D. CDR1 and CDR2 from the germline V gene are MNHEY and SVGAGI. The CDR3 extends over 15 amino acids. V lost 0 bases, J lost 2 bases, and 10 bases lay in between. CDR3: CASSYSRQSNTEAFF. The CDR3 bases are TGTGCCAGCAGTTACTCGAGGCAGTCTAACACTGAAGCTTTCTTT.

J is TRBJ2-7 and V is TRBV7-9; 7 bases line up with TRBD2. CDR3 size: 16 residues. Germline V gene data show CDR1 as SEHNR and CDR2 as FQNEAQ (reference sequence). The trim removed 4 bases at V and 3 bases at J, leaving 12 bases unmatched. CDR3 sequence reads: CASSSQSSGVIYEQYF. The CDR3 nucleotides read TGTGCCAGCAGCTCCCAATCGAGCGGGGTGATCTACGAGCAGTACTTC.

The J gene is TRBJ2-7, the V gene TRBV6-5; perhaps TRBD1 as D (5 bases). Looked up from germline, CDR1 is MNHEY and CDR2 is SVGAGI. V was pared by 0 bases and J by 1 base, with 7 bases between. There are 14 residues in the CDR3. The CDR3 sequence: CASSYSDSSYEQYF. CDR3 nucleotides: TGTGCCAGCAGTTACTCTGACAGTTCCTACGAGCAGTACTTC.

The chain has TRBV6-5 and TRBJ1-2; no clear D gene. CDR1 is MNHEY, CDR2 SVGAGI, per germline. Trimming cost V 5 bases and J 4 bases, with 11 bases left between them. This CDR3 region has 13 residues. CDR3 amino acids: CASSQYDTYGYTF. The CDR3, as DNA: TGTGCCAGCAGTCAATACGACACCTATGGCTACACCTTC.

The chain has TRBV15 and TRBJ1-3, with D maybe TRBD1 (6 bases). Trimming shortened V by 3 bases and J by 0 bases, and 12 bases separated the two germline ends. Germline V gives CDR1 LNHNV, CDR2 YYDKDF (reference sequence). The CDR3 runs 16 residues. The CDR3 loop reads CATSSRQDGSGNTIYF. DNA for the CDR3: TGTGCCACCAGCAGCAGACAGGATGGCTCTGGAAACACCATATATTTT.

The J gene is TRBJ2-1, the V gene TRBV12-3 or TRBV12-4, with D hard to call. The CDR3 is made up of 11 amino acids. Trimming took 6 bases from V and 7 from J, leaving 7 bases between them. The chain's CDR3 is CASSLRNEQFF. Here the CDR3 DNA reads TGTGCCAGCAGCCTCCGGAATGAGCAGTTCTTC.

This clone was counted once. The chain employs TRBV6-5 and TRBJ2-7; 7 nucleotides line up with TRBD2. There are 16 residues in the CDR3. Germline trimming cut 4 bases from V and 3 bases from J; bases unmatched to any gene: 12. CDR1 and CDR2 (germline): MNHEY, SVGAGI. The CDR3 region has the DNA TGTGCCAGCAGTTTCCTCCCCTCTAGCGGTATCTACGAGCAGTACTTC. Residues: CASSFLPSSGIYEQYF.

The rearrangement uses TRBV2 and TRBJ2-1; D may be TRBD2 (5 bases). Looked up from germline, CDR1 is SNHLY and CDR2 is FYNNEI. Trimming took 7 bases from V and 8 from J, leaving 15 bases between them. The CDR3 consists of 13 residues. Here the CDR3 reads CASKEPAGYEQFF. The CDR3 coding sequence is TGTGCCAGCAAAGAACCCGCGGGCTATGAGCAGTTCTTC.

The rearrangement uses TRBV27 and TRBJ1-3; a possible D gene is TRBD1 (6 bases). From germline, CDR1 is MNHEY and CDR2 SMNVEV (reference sequence). V shed 6 bases and J shed 0 bases, with 12 bases lying between them. This CDR3 region has 15 residues. The CDR3 sequence is CASRPLTGSGNTIYF. In DNA, the CDR3 is TGTGCCAGCAGACCATTGACAGGCTCTGGAAACACCATATATTTT.

This chain connects TRBV7-9 to TRBJ2-1, with TRBD2 matching 13 bases. The CDR3 sequence is 18 residues long. Trimming at V came to 1 base and at J to 0 bases, leaving 3 bases not matched to a gene. Germline CDR1 is SEHNR and CDR2 is FQNEAQ (reference sequence). The CDR3 loop is CASSLVLAGGTSYNEQFF. In DNA, the CDR3 is TGTGCCAGCAGCTTAGTACTAGCGGGGGGGACCTCCTACAATGAGCAGTTCTTC. The full variable domain, rest sourced from reference TRBV7-9 and TRBJ2-1, is DTGVSQNPRHKITKRGQNVTFRCDPISEHNRLYWYRQTLGQGPEFLTYFQNEAQLEKSRLLSDRFSAERPKGSFSTLEIQRTEQGDSAMYLCASSLVLAGGTSYNEQFFGPGTRLTVL.

The genes are TRBV2 and TRBJ1-6; perhaps TRBD1 as D (5 bases). The CDR3 consists of 14 residues. V was cut by 3 bases and J by 6 bases, with 9 bases left in between. The germline V gene encodes CDR1 SNHLY and CDR2 FYNNEI. In DNA form, the CDR3 reads TGTGCCAGCAGTGACAGGGTCGGTAATTCACCCCTCCACTTT. This codes for CASSDRVGNSPLHF. The variable domain in full, with the rest retrieved from reference TRBV2 and TRBJ1-6, is EPEVTQTPSHQVTQMGQEVILRCVPISNHLYFYWYRQILGQKVEFLVSFYNNEISEKSEIFDDQFSVERPDGSNFTLKIRSTKLEDSAMYFCASSDRVGNSPLHFGNGTRLTVT.

The gene calls are TRBV27 and TRBJ1-1; possibly TRBD1 for D (6 bases). V was trimmed by 5 bases and J by 0 bases, leaving 16 bases between them. Germline assignment: CDR1 MNHEY and CDR2 SMNVEV (reference sequence). This CDR3 comprises 16 residues. The CDR3 nucleotides are TGTGCCAGCAGTCATAGGGCCAGGGGTATGAACACTGAAGCTTTCTTT. It yields the protein CASSHRARGMNTEAFF.

V usage is TRBV2 and J usage is TRBJ1-5; D remains unclear. This CDR3 comprises 15 residues. CDR1 is SNHLY and CDR2 is FYNNEI in the germline V gene. V was clipped by 6 bases and J by 0 bases, with 12 bases between them. CDR3 sequence: CASSNTGSSNQPQHF. CDR3 nucleotides: TGTGCCAGCAGCAACACCGGGAGTAGCAATCAGCCCCAGCATTTT.

The chain has TRBV6-2 or TRBV6-3 and TRBJ1-1; D unresolved. The CDR3 length is 13 residues. Trimming removed 5 bases at V and 5 bases at J, with 12 bases between. Germline V gene data show CDR1 as MNHEY and CDR2 as SVGEGT. In DNA, the CDR3 is TGTGCCAGCAGTCCCTTCCTGCGGACTGAAGCTTTCTTT. Residues: CASSPFLRTEAFF.

This clone was seen only a few times. The V and J genes are TRBV6-5 and TRBJ1-2, with TRBD1 matching over 9 bases. CDR1 is MNHEY, CDR2 SVGAGI, per germline. CDR3 size: 14 residues. V shed 7 bases, J shed 0 bases, and the junction held 3 bases outside the gene matches. In DNA, the CDR3 is TGTGCCAGCAAGAGGGACAGGGCTAACTATGGCTACACCTTC. This encodes CASKRDRANYGYTF.

This clone was detected only a few times. The chain recombines TRBV28 with TRBJ2-1, with 10 bases lining up with TRBD2. The CDR3 is 17 amino acids. Germline loops: CDR1 MDHEN, CDR2 SYDVKM. After removal of 6 bases from V and 3 bases from J, the junction contained 11 bases not matched to a gene. The CDR3 bases are TGTGCCAGCAGACCTCGACCGGGACTAGCGAGCTACAATGAGCAGTTCTTC. It codes for CASRPRPGLASYNEQFF.

The J gene is TRBJ2-7, the V gene TRBV7-6, with 9 bases aligning to TRBD2. The CDR3 is 15 residues long. J lost 5 bases, V lost 1 base, and 6 bases had no gene match. Germline V gene sequence: CDR1 SGHVS, CDR2 FNYEAQ. The CDR3 loop reads CASSLGAGGPNEQYF. DNA of the CDR3: TGTGCCAGCAGCTTAGGCGCGGGAGGGCCTAACGAGCAGTACTTC. The whole variable domain, remainder taken from reference TRBV7-6 and TRBJ2-7, is GAGVSQSPRYKVTKRGQDVALRCDPISGHVSLYWYRQALGQGPEFLTYFNYEAQQDKSGLPNDRFSAERPEGSISTLTIQRTEQRDSAMYRCASSLGAGGPNEQYFGPGTRLTVT.

This chain connects TRBV27 to TRBJ2-2; 11 positions match TRBD2. The V gene end was trimmed by 3 bases and the J gene end by 5 bases; junction bases not matched to a gene: 5. The CDR3 spans 16 residues. Germline lookup yields CDR1 MNHEY and CDR2 SMNVEV (reference sequence). CDR3 DNA sequence: TGTGCCAGCAGTTTCGGTCTAGCGGGAGGAACCGGGGAGCTGTTTTTT. It translates to CASSFGLAGGTGELFF.

The V call is TRBV13, the J call TRBJ1-2; 10 nucleotides align to TRBD1. This CDR3 is built from 19 residues. Germline V gene data show CDR1 as PRHDT and CDR2 as FYEKMQ (reference sequence). J was trimmed by 0 bases and V by 0 bases; bases with no gene match: 10. The CDR3 spells CASSLGRGTGADANYGYTF. The DNA for the CDR3 is TGTGCCAGCAGCTTAGGCCGCGGGACAGGGGCCGACGCTAACTATGGCTACACCTTC.

This clone was counted between two and nine times. The CDR3 is CASSIAGTGNTIYF. For the CDR3, the DNA is TGTGCCAGTAGTATTGCGGGAACTGGAAACACCATATATTTT. The chain uses TRBV19 and TRBJ1-3; D not certain. The ends were cut back, 3 bases at V and 2 bases at J, with 8 bases in the middle. The CDR3 has 14 amino acids. Germline CDR1 LNHDA, CDR2 SQIVND (reference sequence).

This chain links TRBV4-2 with TRBJ1-4, with 11 nucleotides matching TRBD1. Trimming removed 3 bases from V and 8 bases from J; junction bases left unmatched: 5. CDR1 and CDR2 from the germline V gene are LGHNA and YNFKEQ. This CDR3 is built from 15 residues. The CDR3 reads CASSQRGTGGEKLFF. CDR3 nucleotide sequence: TGTGCCAGCAGCCAGAGGGGGACAGGGGGGGAAAAACTGTTTTTT.

The chain employs TRBV7-9 and TRBJ2-5; D remains ambiguous. V dropped 8 bases and J dropped 5 bases, with 18 bases sitting between them. CDR1 and CDR2 (germline): SEHNR, FQNEAQ (reference sequence). This CDR3 has 14 residues. Written as DNA, the CDR3 is TGTGCCAGCGTCAAATACCAGGCTGATGAGACCCAGTACTTC. It is translated as CASVKYQADETQYF.